Shown below are 32 T cell receptor beta chains from a single sample sequenced in a study of vaccination and CD4 T cells after COVID-19 (dated 2022 in TCRdb). No antigen has been assigned to these receptors. Library method: PCR. TCRdb names Illumina iSeq 100 as the instrument used. DNA from cultured CD4+ T cells underwent TCR sequencing with the Oncomine TCR Beta short-read assay at the Johns Hopkins FTIC core. Using fastp at Q25 and MiXCR, TCRdb reprocessed the public reads and kept productive beta chains. Rows merge per CDR3 protein into single entries with the most common DNA and genes. For this sample there are about 26,000 distinct CDR3 sequences; over 60% appear just once. The ten biggest clones cover less than 6% of the sample. What the treatment or condition label conveys for this sample: 10-day PBMC culture with coronavirus spike peptide pools or control peptides (ViraFEST assay). The source material was CD4+ T cells from blood, cultured in vitro. The origin of the receptors is a human donor who had recovered from COVID-19.

V usage is TRBV10-2 and J usage is TRBJ2-7, with 12 bases matching TRBD2. CDR1 and CDR2 (germline): WSHSY, SAAADI. The V gene end was trimmed by 3 bases and the J gene end by 4 bases; junction bases not matched to a gene: 13. This CDR3 is 18 amino acids long. As DNA, the CDR3 is TGCGCCAGCAGTGACACCAGGGGGCGGCTAGCGGGAGGGTACGAGCAGTACTTC. Amino acids: CASSDTRGRLAGGYEQYF.

The chain carries TRBV28 and TRBJ2-3; 7 bases map to TRBD2. The V segment lost 3 bases and the J segment 2 bases; nucleotides outside the gene matches: 11. This CDR3 contains 17 residues. Germline lookup yields CDR1 MDHEN and CDR2 SYDVKM. The CDR3 loop reads CASSFGGSLKHTDTQYF. The CDR3, as DNA: TGTGCCAGCAGTTTCGGGGGGTCCTTAAAGCACACAGATACGCAGTATTTT.

This chain joins TRBV6-5 and TRBJ1-2, with D uncertain. This CDR3 has 14 amino acids. Germline V gene sequence: CDR1 MNHEY, CDR2 SVGAGI. The germline V and J ends were trimmed by 2 bases and 4 bases, with 11 bases remaining between them. The CDR3: CASSYMGFSYGYTF. DNA of the CDR3: TGTGCCAGCAGTTACATGGGGTTTTCCTATGGCTACACCTTC.

The chain employs TRBV10-1 and TRBJ1-4, with no clear D. The V end was cut by 3 bases, the J end by 3 bases, with 8 bases between. Germline CDR1 reads WNHNN; CDR2 reads SYGVQD (reference sequence). This CDR3 has 14 residues. CDR3 DNA: TGCGCCAGCAGTGAACAGAGGGCTAATGAAAAACTGTTTTTT. Translated, it gives CASSEQRANEKLFF.

V gene TRBV24-1 combines with J gene TRBJ1-1; no definite D call. The V gene's germline CDR1 is KGHDR and CDR2 SFDVKD. The CDR3 totals 12 residues. V lost 3 bases, J lost 11 bases, and 12 bases lay in between. The CDR3 DNA is TGTGCCACCAGTGATCCAGGATACCCCGCTTTCTTT. It is translated as CATSDPGYPAFF.

The V gene is TRBV7-9, the J gene TRBJ1-4, with TRBD1 matching over 8 bases. The J segment lost 4 bases and the V segment lost 5 bases, leaving 9 bases of the junction unmatched. The germline V gene has CDR1 SEHNR and CDR2 FQNEAQ (reference sequence). This CDR3 contains 16 residues. The CDR3: CASSPTGQGRNEKLFF. In DNA form, the CDR3 reads TGTGCCAGCAGCCCCACTGGACAGGGACGTAATGAAAAACTGTTTTTT.

The chain links TRBV7-2 to TRBJ1-6; TRBD1 matches 7 bases. V gave up 3 bases and J gave up 9 bases; unmatched junction bases: 5. The CDR3 sequence is 14 residues long. Germline CDR1 is SGHTA and CDR2 is FQGNSA. The CDR3 DNA is TGTGCCAGCAGCTTCACAGGGGACATTTCACCCCTCCACTTT. It specifies CASSFTGDISPLHF.

The J gene is TRBJ2-2, the V gene TRBV19; D unclear. V was cut by 6 bases and J by 4 bases, with 9 bases left in between. Germline CDR1 and CDR2: LNHDA and SQIVND (reference sequence). The CDR3 length is 13 residues. Written as DNA, the CDR3 is TGTGCCAGTAGCATGCCGGGCACCGGGGAGCTGTTTTTT. It encodes CASSMPGTGELFF.

The chain is built from TRBV15 and TRBJ2-5; possible D gene TRBD1, 6 bases. V lost 1 base and J lost 4, with 13 bases in between. Germline values: CDR1 LNHNV, CDR2 YYDKDF (reference sequence). This CDR3 spans 15 amino acids. The CDR3 loop reads CATSRALSRGETQYF. As DNA, the CDR3 is TGTGCCACCAGCAGAGCTCTGTCCAGGGGAGAGACCCAGTACTTC.

This clonotype was found a few times. The V call is TRBV2, the J call TRBJ1-2; 8 positions agree with TRBD1. The germline CDR1 and CDR2 sequences are SNHLY and FYNNEI. J gave up 3 bases and V 7 bases, and 4 bases lay outside the gene matches. This CDR3 region has 13 residues. CDR3 sequence (DNA): TGTGCCAGCACTCCGGACAGGGACTATGGCTACACCTTC. Amino acid sequence: CASTPDRDYGYTF.

This clonotype showed up just a few times. V usage is TRBV20-1 and J usage is TRBJ1-1; D not resolved. The V end was cut by 3 bases, the J end by 6 bases, with 11 bases between. The CDR3 loop spans 12 amino acids. Germline loops: CDR1 DFQATT, CDR2 SNEGSKA (reference sequence). The CDR3 sequence: CSASWRAAEAFF. For the CDR3, the DNA is TGCAGTGCTAGTTGGAGGGCGGCTGAAGCTTTCTTT.

The V and J genes are TRBV6-2 or TRBV6-3 and TRBJ2-1; 8 bases map to TRBD2. This CDR3 is 18 amino acids long. V was pared by 6 bases and J by 6 bases, with 19 bases of the junction left unmatched. Per the germline V gene, CDR1 is MNHEY and CDR2 is SVGEGT. CDR3 in amino acids: CASSYGDIAGIVGNEQFF. The CDR3 DNA reads as TGTGCCAGCAGCTATGGGGATATAGCGGGAATAGTAGGCAATGAGCAGTTCTTC.

The chain is built from TRBV11-3 and TRBJ2-2; D uncertain. Between the trimmed V and J ends, which lost 4 bases and 3 bases, there was a span of 3 bases. The CDR3 loop spans 12 amino acids. CDR1 is SGHNT, CDR2 YENEEA, per germline. The CDR3: CASSSYTGELFF. Written as DNA, the CDR3 is TGTGCCAGCAGCTCGTACACCGGGGAGCTGTTTTTT.

The DNA for the CDR3 is TGTGCCAGCAGCTTAAGACTCATTTCGTATGGCTACACCTTC. Residues: CASSLRLISYGYTF. This chain joins TRBV7-2 and TRBJ1-2; D remains unclear. Trimming cost V 2 bases and J 5 bases, with 12 bases left between them. CDR3 length: 14 amino acids. Germline loops: CDR1 SGHTA, CDR2 FQGNSA. The entire variable domain, with the rest obtained from reference TRBV7-2 and TRBJ1-2, is as follows: GAGVSQSPSNKVTEKGKDVELRCDPISGHTALYWYRQSLGQGLEFLIYFQGNSAPDKSGLPSDRFSAERTGGSVSTLTIQRTQQEDSAVYLCASSLRLISYGYTFGSGTRLTVV.

The V call is TRBV21-1, the J call TRBJ1-1. TRBV21-1 is a pseudogene locus. This CDR3 spans 21 amino acids. CDR3 protein: CASSPRDFMIGSALMNTEAFF. As DNA, the CDR3 is TGTGCCAGCAGCCCCCGTGACTTTATGATTGGGTCCGCATTAATGAACACTGAAGCTTTCTTT.

This sequence joins TRBV30 and TRBJ1-5; TRBD1 matches 7 bases. This CDR3 contains 15 residues. Per the germline V gene, CDR1 is GTSNPN and CDR2 is SVGIG (reference sequence). J gave up 6 bases and V 0 bases, and 8 bases lay outside the gene matches. CDR3 nucleotides: TGTGCCTGGAGTGTATCAGGGGGATTAGCTCAGCCCCAGCATTTT. Translation gives CAWSVSGGLAQPQHF.

This chain links TRBV30 with TRBJ1-5; D might be TRBD1 (5 bases). Trimming took 3 bases from V and 9 from J, leaving 15 bases between them. The CDR3 sequence is 13 residues long. Germline V gene lookup returns CDR1 GTSNPN and CDR2 SVGIG (reference sequence). The CDR3 DNA sequence: TGTGCCTGGAGGAGCCGGGGGAAGGGGCCCCAGCATTTT. It codes for CAWRSRGKGPQHF.

This clonotype was counted between two and nine times. V gene TRBV7-6 combines with J gene TRBJ1-1; 10 bases agree with TRBD1. CDR1 and CDR2 (germline): SGHVS, FNYEAQ. V lost 5 bases, J lost 5 bases, and 5 bases stayed unmatched. This CDR3 contains 14 residues. CDR3 region: CASSLRQGATEAFF. The CDR3 bases are TGTGCCAGCAGCCTTAGACAGGGGGCAACTGAAGCTTTCTTT.

The rearrangement joins TRBV2 to TRBJ2-1; 9 bases match TRBD2. CDR1 is SNHLY, CDR2 FYNNEI, per germline. CDR3 length: 15 residues. Trimming took 1 base from V and 5 from J; bases not matched to a gene: 3. As DNA, the CDR3 is TGTGCCAGCAGTGAAGAGGGACTAGCCAACAATGAGCAGTTCTTC. This encodes CASSEEGLANNEQFF.

The J gene is TRBJ2-3, the V gene TRBV25-1, with 7 bases identical to TRBD2. Trimming at V came to 4 bases and at J to 0 bases, leaving 1 base not matched to a gene. This CDR3 spans 14 amino acids. CDR1 MGHDK and CDR2 SYGVNS come from the germline V gene. This CDR3 reads CASSVGGSTDTQYF. CDR3 in DNA: TGTGCCAGCAGTGTGGGGGGGAGCACAGATACGCAGTATTTT.

The chain carries TRBV7-9 and TRBJ1-1; D may be TRBD1 (5 bases). V lost 1 base and J 10 bases, leaving 16 bases between the germline ends. CDR1 is SEHNR, CDR2 FQNEAQ, per germline (reference sequence). The CDR3 consists of 14 residues. Here the CDR3 reads CASSLGLGGEVAFF. The CDR3 DNA sequence: TGTGCCAGCAGCTTAGGTCTGGGAGGGGAGGTAGCTTTCTTT.

The genes are TRBV7-3 and TRBJ1-1; weak D call: TRBD1 (6 bases). CDR3 length: 13 amino acids. Germline lookup yields CDR1 SGHTA and CDR2 FQGTGA. Deletions cut 4 bases from V and 3 bases from J, with 9 bases between. CDR3 region: CASSSPGDTEAFF. The CDR3 DNA is TGTGCCAGCAGCTCTCCAGGGGACACTGAAGCTTTCTTT.

V gene TRBV12-3 or TRBV12-4 combines with J gene TRBJ1-2; no reliable D call. This CDR3 has 12 residues. V was clipped by 1 base and J by 8 bases, with 8 bases between them. The CDR3 DNA sequence: TGTGCCAGCAGTTTAGTCGGAGGAGGCTACACCTTC. It encodes CASSLVGGGYTF.

This rearrangement joins TRBV11-2 to TRBJ2-4, with 7 positions matching TRBD2. CDR1 is SGHAT, CDR2 FQNNGV, per germline. Trimming took 7 bases from V and 6 from J; bases not matched to a gene: 12. The CDR3 is 15 residues long. This CDR3 reads CASIHGRGEGNIQYF. The CDR3 DNA sequence: TGTGCCAGCATTCATGGGAGGGGAGAGGGAAACATTCAGTACTTC.

A few counts support this clonotype. This sequence joins TRBV7-2 and TRBJ2-5, with 7 bases fitting TRBD2. This CDR3 comprises 14 residues. J gave up 2 bases and V 3 bases, and 3 bases lay outside the gene matches. CDR1 SGHTA and CDR2 FQGNSA come from the germline V gene. The CDR3 loop reads CASSFRAGQETQYF. DNA for the CDR3: TGTGCCAGCAGCTTCCGAGCGGGGCAAGAGACCCAGTACTTC. Complete variable domain (other parts from reference TRBV7-2 and TRBJ2-5): GAGVSQSPSNKVTEKGKDVELRCDPISGHTALYWYRQSLGQGLEFLIYFQGNSAPDKSGLPSDRFSAERTGGSVSTLTIQRTQQEDSAVYLCASSFRAGQETQYFGPGTRLLVL.

This clonotype was detected a few times. The genes are TRBV6-1 and TRBJ2-5, with TRBD2 matching over 11 bases. Losses at the gene ends were 6 bases for V and 5 bases for J; bases not matched to a gene: 11. Germline CDR1 and CDR2: MNHNS and SASEGT. The CDR3 runs 16 residues. CDR3 loop: CASSLTSGGGVETQYF. In nucleotides, the CDR3 is TGTGCCAGCAGCCTCACTAGCGGGGGAGGAGTGGAGACCCAGTACTTC.

V is TRBV20-1 and J is TRBJ2-7; maybe TRBD2 (5 bases). CDR3 length equals 11 residues. Looked up from germline, CDR1 is DFQATT and CDR2 is SNEGSKA (reference sequence). V lost 6 bases and J lost 6, with 12 bases in between. CDR3 protein: CSAGLVAEQYF. CDR3 nucleotides: TGCAGTGCCGGACTGGTCGCCGAGCAGTACTTC.

This chain links TRBV18 with TRBJ1-1, with a possible D match to TRBD1 (6 bases). Per the germline V gene, CDR1 is KGHSH and CDR2 is LQKENI. V was clipped by 0 bases and J by 4 bases, with 18 bases between them. The CDR3 runs to 17 residues. This chain's CDR3 is CASSPPVRGYVGTEAFF. The DNA for the CDR3 is TGTGCCAGCTCACCACCAGTCAGGGGATATGTCGGCACTGAAGCTTTCTTT. Complete variable domain (other parts from reference TRBV18 and TRBJ1-1): NAGVMQNPRHLVRRRGQEARLRCSPMKGHSHVYWYRQLPEEGLKFMVYLQKENIIDESGMPKERFSAEFPKEGPSILRIQQVVRGDSAAYFCASSPPVRGYVGTEAFFGQGTRLTVV.

The chain is built from TRBV6-1 and TRBJ1-2; D unresolved. Germline V gene lookup returns CDR1 MNHNS and CDR2 SASEGT. CDR3 length equals 15 residues. The V gene lost 0 bases and the J gene lost 0 bases, with 8 bases spanning the gap. This chain's CDR3 is CASSEAKSANYGYTF. DNA of the CDR3: TGTGCCAGCAGTGAAGCGAAAAGCGCTAACTATGGCTACACCTTC.

This clonotype was observed a handful of times. This rearrangement joins TRBV19 to TRBJ1-5; D is ambiguous. V was cut by 6 bases and J by 0 bases, with 9 bases left in between. The CDR3 loop spans 14 amino acids. In germline, CDR1 is LNHDA, CDR2 SQIVND (reference sequence). In DNA form, the CDR3 reads TGTGCCAGTAGGGCGATATATAGCAATCAGCCCCAGCATTTT. It is translated as CASRAIYSNQPQHF.

J is TRBJ1-1 and V is TRBV7-9, with TRBD1 matching 8 bases. The CDR3 is made up of 14 amino acids. V was clipped by 5 bases and J by 0 bases; unmatched bases: 2. The germline V gene encodes CDR1 SEHNR and CDR2 FQNEAQ (reference sequence). This CDR3 reads CASSPDRVNTEAFF. The CDR3 DNA reads TGTGCCAGCAGCCCGGACAGGGTGAACACTGAAGCTTTCTTT.

The chain employs TRBV12-3 or TRBV12-4 and TRBJ1-1; 10 bases line up with TRBD1. The V gene end was trimmed by 6 bases and the J gene end by 11 bases; junction bases not matched to a gene: 6. This CDR3 is 12 amino acids long. CDR3 sequence reads: CASSPGQGSAFF. The CDR3 region has the DNA TGTGCCAGCAGCCCGGGACAGGGGTCTGCTTTCTTT.